A selection of T cell receptor beta chains follows, all from one sample in a study of blood T cell repertoires in COVID-19. Generated by immunoSEQ multiplex PCR, the TCRdb table keeps only in-frame clones and is missing some. The table records 180,000 or so clones, around 87% of them present only once. Sequencing used peripheral blood. Source of these receptors: a man aged 18 to 35 with active or convalescent COVID-19. Both conserved end residues are part of each CDR3. A D gene is named only where the DNA matches it firmly. Size is omitted from some rows. Given values are once, few, many or a class for expanded clones.

D: TRBD1
V: TRBV14
size: NA
J: TRBJ1-4
CDR3: CASSQGDRAGEKLFF
DNA: TGTGCCAGCAGCCAAGGGGACAGGGCTGGTGAAAAACTGTTTTTT

D: TRBD1
V: TRBV6-2/TRBV6-3
size: once
J: TRBJ1-2
CDR3: CASSNSGTGAVYGYTF
DNA: TGTGCCAGCAGTAACTCCGGGACAGGGGCCGTCTATGGCTACACCTTC

D: TRBD1
V: TRBV18
size: once
J: TRBJ1-6
CDR3: CASSNRDSNSPLHF
DNA: TGTGCCAGCTCAAACCGGGACAGTAATTCACCCCTCCACTTT

D: NA
V: TRBV7-2
size: NA
J: TRBJ1-5
CDR3: CASSLVLYQPQHF
DNA: TGTGCCAGCAGCTTAGTACTCTATCAGCCCCAGCATTTT

D: TRBD2
V: TRBV18
size: NA
J: TRBJ2-5
CDR3: CASSPGTSGGHQETQYF
DNA: TGTGCCAGCTCACCTGGGACTAGCGGGGGACATCAAGAGACCCAGTACTTC

D: TRBD1
V: TRBV5-1
size: NA
J: TRBJ1-1
CDR3: CASRSGTGGIRGTEAFF
DNA: TGCGCCAGCCGTTCCGGGACAGGGGGCATCCGAGGAACTGAAGCTTTCTTT

D: TRBD1
V: TRBV11-2
size: NA
J: TRBJ2-2
CDR3: CASDRGQITGELFF
DNA: TGTGCCAGCGACAGGGGGCAAATCACCGGGGAGCTGTTTTTT

D: NA
V: TRBV19
size: once
J: TRBJ1-4
CDR3: CASSNRQGNEKLFF
DNA: TGTGCCAGTAGTAATCGGCAGGGCAATGAAAAACTGTTTTTT

D: TRBD2
V: TRBV4-2
size: NA
J: TRBJ2-1
CDR3: CASSQATSGGDYEQFF
DNA: TGTGCCAGCAGCCAAGCAACTAGCGGGGGGGACTATGAGCAGTTCTTC

D: TRBD2
V: TRBV14
size: NA
J: TRBJ2-7
CDR3: CASSPGLAGVREQYF
DNA: TGTGCCAGCAGCCCCGGACTAGCGGGAGTAAGAGAGCAGTACTTC

D: NA
V: TRBV12-3/TRBV12-4
size: NA
J: TRBJ1-1
CDR3: CASSFRVSTEAFF
DNA: TGTGCCAGCAGTTTCCGGGTAAGCACTGAAGCTTTCTTT

D: TRBD1
V: TRBV19
size: NA
J: TRBJ2-2
CDR3: CASSLTGLRTGELFF
DNA: TGTGCCAGTAGCCTGACAGGGTTACGAACCGGGGAGCTGTTTTTT

D: NA
V: TRBV4-1
size: NA
J: TRBJ1-2
CDR3: CASSQETANYGYTF
DNA: TGCGCCAGCAGCCAAGAGACAGCTAACTATGGCTACACCTTC

D: TRBD1
V: TRBV5-6
size: NA
J: TRBJ1-5
CDR3: CASSLGTANQPQHF
DNA: TGTGCCAGCAGCCTCGGGACAGCCAATCAGCCCCAGCATTTT

D: NA
V: TRBV5-1
size: NA
J: TRBJ1-3
CDR3: CASSSLDAGGNTIYF
DNA: TGCGCCAGCAGCTCGCTCGATGCGGGGGGAAACACCATATATTTT

D: NA
V: TRBV4-1
size: NA
J: TRBJ1-1
CDR3: CASSQVGRGTEAFF
DNA: TGCGCCAGCAGCCAAGTTGGGCGGGGCACTGAAGCTTTCTTT

D: TRBD1
V: TRBV3-1/TRBV3-2
size: NA
J: TRBJ1-5
CDR3: CASSQYTNRDRYSNQPQHF
DNA: TGTGCCAGCAGCCAATACACCAACCGGGACAGATATAGCAATCAGCCCCAGCATTTT

D: NA
V: TRBV5-1
size: NA
J: TRBJ1-2
CDR3: CASSLGDNNYGYTF
DNA: TGCGCCAGCAGCTTGGGGGACAATAACTATGGCTACACCTTC

D: NA
V: TRBV18
size: NA
J: TRBJ1-3
CDR3: CASSETVSSGNTIYF
DNA: TGTGCCAGCTCAGAGACAGTTTCCTCTGGAAACACCATATATTTT

D: NA
V: TRBV19
size: NA
J: TRBJ2-1
CDR3: CASRRQASAYNEQFF
DNA: TGTGCCAGTAGGCGTCAGGCTAGCGCATACAATGAGCAGTTCTTC

D: TRBD2
V: TRBV6-1
size: NA
J: TRBJ2-7
CDR3: CASSEAGRAGEQYF
DNA: TGTGCCAGCAGTGAAGCCGGGAGGGCCGGCGAGCAGTACTTC

D: NA
V: TRBV30
size: NA
J: TRBJ1-2
CDR3: CAWEGLDQHYGYTF
DNA: TGTGCCTGGGAGGGACTGGACCAACACTATGGCTACACCTTC

D: TRBD2
V: TRBV4-3
size: NA
J: TRBJ2-1
CDR3: CASSQVGGGTYNEQFF
DNA: TGCGCCAGCAGCCAAGTGGGGGGAGGGACCTACAATGAGCAGTTCTTC

D: NA
V: TRBV6-6
size: NA
J: TRBJ2-3
CDR3: CASRPFRDTQYF
DNA: TGTGCCAGCAGGCCTTTTAGAGATACGCAGTATTTT

D: NA
V: TRBV3-1/TRBV3-2
size: NA
J: TRBJ1-2
CDR3: CASSPELSYGYTF
DNA: TGTGCCAGCAGCCCCGAACTAAGCTACGGCTACACCTTC

D: NA
V: TRBV2
size: NA
J: TRBJ1-2
CDR3: CASSVLNYGYTF
DNA: TGTGCCAGCAGTGTACTTAACTATGGCTACACCTTC

D: TRBD2
V: TRBV18
size: NA
J: TRBJ2-3
CDR3: CASSPIDLAGESDTQYF
DNA: TGTGCCAGCTCACCAATCGATCTAGCGGGGGAATCGGATACGCAGTATTTT

D: NA
V: TRBV10-3
size: NA
J: TRBJ1-3
CDR3: CAISEGVGNTIYF
DNA: TGTGCCATCAGTGAGGGAGTTGGAAACACCATATATTTT

D: TRBD2
V: TRBV29-1
size: NA
J: TRBJ2-2
CDR3: CSVESGLAGVKAGELFF
DNA: TGCAGCGTCGAATCGGGACTAGCGGGGGTTAAAGCCGGGGAGCTGTTTTTT

D: NA
V: TRBV12-3/TRBV12-4
size: NA
J: TRBJ1-2
CDR3: CASSQQGPGTF
DNA: TGTGCCAGCAGTCAACAGGGACCGGGAACCTTC

D: TRBD1
V: TRBV24-1
size: NA
J: TRBJ1-5
CDR3: CATSGGGGQPQHF
DNA: TGTGCCACCAGTGGAGGGGGCGGCCAGCCCCAGCATTTT

D: NA
V: TRBV10-2
size: NA
J: TRBJ2-1
CDR3: CASSVSIAVGQGREQFF
DNA: TGCGCCAGCAGTGTTTCTATAGCGGTTGGTCAAGGACGTGAGCAGTTCTTC

D: NA
V: TRBV18
size: NA
J: TRBJ1-2
CDR3: CASTENRQRSNYGYTF
DNA: TGTGCCAGCACGGAAAATAGACAGAGGTCCAACTATGGCTACACCTTC

D: NA
V: TRBV5-5
size: NA
J: TRBJ1-5
CDR3: CASSDWDISQPQHF
DNA: TGTGCCAGCAGCGACTGGGACATATCCCAGCCCCAGCATTTT

D: TRBD1
V: TRBV5-1
size: NA
J: TRBJ2-3
CDR3: CASSLVGTGIFGNTQYF
DNA: TGCGCCAGCAGCTTGGTAGGGACAGGGATTTTTGGTAATACGCAGTATTTT

D: TRBD1
V: TRBV7-9
size: NA
J: TRBJ2-1
CDR3: CASSLRQGSVNEQFF
DNA: TGTGCCAGCAGCCTAAGACAGGGTTCGGTCAATGAGCAGTTCTTC

D: TRBD1
V: TRBV6-6
size: NA
J: TRBJ1-3
CDR3: CASTRGTGSGNTIYF
DNA: TGTGCCAGCACCAGGGGGACAGGCTCTGGAAACACCATATATTTT

D: NA
V: TRBV19
size: NA
J: TRBJ1-1
CDR3: CASSTQGRGTEAFF
DNA: TGTGCCAGTAGTACTCAGGGAAGGGGCACTGAAGCTTTCTTT

D: TRBD1
V: TRBV2
size: NA
J: TRBJ1-4
CDR3: CASSTHQQGNEKLFF
DNA: TGTGCCAGCAGTACCCACCAACAGGGGAATGAAAAACTGTTTTTT

D: TRBD1
V: TRBV2
size: few
J: TRBJ2-1
CDR3: CASRLGQGPFF
DNA: TGTGCCAGCAGACTCGGACAGGGACCGTTCTTC

D: TRBD1
V: TRBV19
size: few
J: TRBJ1-4
CDR3: CASSADRGSNEKLFF
DNA: TGTGCCAGTAGTGCGGACAGGGGGTCGAATGAAAAACTGTTTTTT

D: NA
V: TRBV10-2
size: NA
J: TRBJ1-2
CDR3: CASGPRGGSDGYTF
DNA: TGCGCCAGCGGTCCCCGGGGTGGGAGCGATGGCTACACCTTC

D: NA
V: TRBV6-6
size: NA
J: TRBJ1-2
CDR3: CATAGGAFGYGYTF
DNA: TGTGCCACGGCTGGGGGGGCTTTCGGCTATGGCTACACCTTC

D: NA
V: TRBV9
size: NA
J: TRBJ2-3
CDR3: CASSVGLTGTDTQYF
DNA: TGTGCCAGCAGCGTGGGGCTAACGGGCACAGATACGCAGTATTTT